These 4 T cell receptor beta chains share one sample of origin, sequenced in a study of CD8 T cells in ankylosing spondylitis. TCRdb used MiXCR to reprocess the 5' RACE reads, holding one entry per CDR3 protein. The data hold some 30,000 distinct CDR3 sequences, with roughly 6.8% observed a single time. The sample was blood, either unsorted or a sorted T cell fraction (not recorded which). Receptors were obtained from a male donor with ankylosing spondylitis or in good health (not recorded which).

The table lists this clonotype with many counts. The chain uses TRBV28 and TRBJ2-1, with 8 bases fitting TRBD2. The trim removed 5 bases at V and 3 bases at J, leaving 9 bases unmatched. Germline loops: CDR1 MDHEN, CDR2 SYDVKM. CDR3 length equals 16 residues. CDR3 sequence reads: CASSHQSGRNYNEQFF. CDR3 DNA sequence: TGTGCCAGCAGTCACCAAAGCGGGAGAAACTACAATGAGCAGTTCTTC.

In its sample, this clonotype was seen a few times. The rearrangement uses TRBV29-1 and TRBJ1-2; D gene uncertain. Trimming took off 3 bases at V and 2 bases at J, with 10 bases between the two ends. The CDR3 has 13 amino acids. Germline lookup yields CDR1 SQVTM and CDR2 ANQGSEA. The CDR3 protein is CSVDKGLNYGYTF. In nucleotides, the CDR3 is TGCAGCGTTGACAAGGGTTTAAACTATGGCTACACCTTC.

This clonotype occurred a few times. The chain combines TRBV20-1 with TRBJ1-2, with 7 bases identical to TRBD1. CDR3 length equals 14 residues. J was trimmed by 2 bases and V by 2 bases; bases with no gene match: 5. The germline V gene has CDR1 DFQATT and CDR2 SNEGSKA (reference sequence). CDR3 region: CSARPLTGNYGYTF. The CDR3 DNA sequence: TGCAGTGCTAGACCCCTGACAGGGAACTATGGCTACACCTTC.

This clonotype came up many times. This chain uses TRBV19 with TRBJ2-7, with 7 bases matching TRBD1. J gave up 7 bases and V 5 bases, and 8 bases lay outside the gene matches. The CDR3 sequence is 13 residues long. In germline, CDR1 is LNHDA, CDR2 SQIVND (reference sequence). CDR3 sequence (DNA): TGTGCCAGTAGTGCCCGACAGGGCGGTGAGCAGTACTTC. Its protein product is CASSARQGGEQYF.